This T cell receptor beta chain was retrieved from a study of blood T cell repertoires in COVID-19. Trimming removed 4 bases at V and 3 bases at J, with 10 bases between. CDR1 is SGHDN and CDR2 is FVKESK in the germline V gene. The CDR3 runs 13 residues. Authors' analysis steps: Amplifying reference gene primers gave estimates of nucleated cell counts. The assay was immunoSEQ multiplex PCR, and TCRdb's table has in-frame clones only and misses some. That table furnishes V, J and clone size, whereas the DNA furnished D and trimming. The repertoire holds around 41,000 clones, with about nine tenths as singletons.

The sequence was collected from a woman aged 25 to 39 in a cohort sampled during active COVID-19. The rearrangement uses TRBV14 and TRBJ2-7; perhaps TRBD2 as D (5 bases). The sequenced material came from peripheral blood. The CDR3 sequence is CASSRTGFYEQYF. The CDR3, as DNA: TGTGCCAGCAGCCGAACGGGATTCTACGAGCAGTACTTC.